This T cell receptor beta chain came from a study of shared clonotypes between healthy human individuals (dated by TCRdb to 2019 to 2021). Turning to the overall study: A couple of women and a few men aged 18 to 49 years were included in the cohort. To estimate repertoire size and how much clonotypes are shared between individuals, the study performed deep sequencing of blood TCR repertoires from five healthy adults. Different laboratories and diverse techniques were used to prepare libraries and sequence TCR repertoires, to increase sequencing depth and limit assay-specific biases. Between about 0.8 and 8.9 billion PBMCs per donor were obtained by leukapheresis. For each donor, CD4 naive and CD4 memory were each run on three plates, CD8 naive on two plates, and CD8 memory on one plate. Here is what the overall study found, with its caveats: Estimated clonotype richness was generally larger for naive than for memory subsets. The small number of donors limited the genetic and exposure-history diversity represented. About 4.5% of naive CD4, 3.5% of naive CD8, approximately 2.2% of memory CD4, and about 0.4% of memory CD8 clonotypes were shared across a few donors. Rarefaction of sorted-subset datasets indicated incomplete sequencing despite the large sequencing depth. Sampling was restricted to blood, and TCR repertoires in tissue are likely to differ from TCR repertoires in blood. Compared with non-shared clonotypes, the clonotypes found in all four sorted-subset donors had higher generation probabilities. Pairwise subsampling led to the expectation that sequencing depth would affect the degree of clonotype sharing among donors.

Turning to this clone: Its antigen target is currently unknown. No base-level quality is on record; no much larger clone is a single base apart.

Using the deep immunoSEQ assay, multiplex PCR amplified TCR CDR3 regions from genomic DNA. For each cell subset, the extracted genomic DNA was distributed evenly across all wells of several immunoSEQ 96-well plates, and each plate served as one replicate. For sorted subsets, each replicate PCR was loaded with 150 to 250 ng genomic DNA, equivalent to 32,000 or so T cell genomes. Purified libraries were quantified with a Qubit 3.0 fluorometer, sized on a Bioanalyzer 2100, and re-quantified with the KAPA Library Quantification kit. Every immunoSEQ 96-well plate was sequenced on a dedicated single-read 150-cycle Illumina NextSeq 550 flow cell. The source study handled its data this way. Because the immunoSEQ output included only junctional sequences and no quality scores, the filtering could not be the same as the filtering used for full-length reads. To assign V/J genes and CDR3, sequences were annotated using PyIR, a Python wrapper for IgBLAST v1.9, with IMGT germline references. Reads with weak V/J assignments (E-value above 1e-6), missing CDR3, stop codons, out-of-frame junctions, or ambiguous translated residues were removed. V3J clonotypes were defined as sequences sharing the same inferred V gene, J gene, and CDR3 amino acid sequence. Percentage overlap between repertoires was computed as shared unique clonotypes divided by the size of the smaller repertoire. Three approaches were used to assess repertoire richness: RTK rarefaction, the Chao1 estimator, and Recon v2.1 estimates of unobserved clonotypes. Generation probabilities were computed with OLGA for all TCRbeta clonotypes obtained by the gDNA method from several donors. Drawn from immuneACCESS, this table holds only the in-frame rearrangements with V and J called that TCRdb kept. Clones are partly lost; checked studies trace under half to an unresolved V gene and leave the rest unexplained. The DNA was the basis for D and trimming; V, J and clone size are from that table. For this sample the table gives 2 million to 2.5 million clones, of which approximately 95% were detected only once. Under 0.45% of the sample is taken by the ten largest.

The donors were healthy, HIV-negative adults who had no recently reported acute infections or vaccinations. Every donor was a Caucasian adult living in Nashville, Tennessee, USA. CD4+ T cells were enriched by magnetic negative selection, after which naive cells were positively selected on CD45RA and the negative fraction was taken as the memory subset. After blood collection by leukapheresis, PBMCs were isolated using Ficoll-Histopaque density gradient centrifugation and then cryopreserved in the vapor phase of liquid nitrogen. Purity and quantity of every magnetically sorted T cell population were checked by analytical flow cytometry. Genomic DNA was isolated from each sorted fraction and quantified by UV absorbance on a Nanodrop 2000c. The germline V gene (reference sequence) supplies CDR1 MNHNY and CDR2 SVGAGI. Inclusive of the bounding cysteine and phenylalanine, the CDR3 is 13 residues long. Only the CDR3 portion is preserved as DNA: 39 bases, with reading frame beginning at the first base. Cut back by 4 bases and 10 bases, the V and J ends lie 15 bases apart.

The V and J segments used are TRBV6-6 and TRBJ2-3, and the D gene may be TRBD2, 6 bases matching. Sequences were obtained from naive CD4+ T cells from PBMCs. The cell subset or site label corresponds to: CD45RA+ positively selected. The clonotype originates from a man aged 18 to 29 in good health. Some clones in this sample may be carry-over from other donors' samples. The nucleotides are TGTGCCAGCAGTTCCTTCGGGGGTGATTCGCAGTATTTT. It codes for CASSSFGGDSQYF.